The present T cell receptor beta chain was sequenced within a study of cytomegalovirus exposure and HLA in healthy donors. In the case of this clone: The antigen is undetermined.

The study's findings and limits: The finding came from a later analysis; first-cohort TCR clusters tended to co-occur in the 90 to 150 validation repertoires. Diagnosis of cytomegalovirus status made by the classifier reportedly showed high specificity and sensitivity. The study flagged about 150 TCR beta chains as cytomegalovirus-associated.

This CDR3 has 13 amino acids. The trim removed 3 bases at V and 7 bases at J, leaving 6 bases unmatched. The V gene's germline CDR1 is SGHNT and CDR2 YYREEE (reference sequence). Measured with immunoSEQ multiplex PCR; TCRdb has only the in-frame clones, and not every one. The repertoire holds around 130,000 clones, with about 85% as singletons. Input material: PBMCs. The sequence came from a woman in her 30s in good health and CMV-seronegative. V usage is TRBV5-4 and J usage is TRBJ1-2, with 7 bases lining up with TRBD1. CDR3 DNA sequence: TGTGCCAGCAGCTCCGACAGGGTGGGTGGCTACACCTTC. Translating gives CASSSDRVGGYTF.